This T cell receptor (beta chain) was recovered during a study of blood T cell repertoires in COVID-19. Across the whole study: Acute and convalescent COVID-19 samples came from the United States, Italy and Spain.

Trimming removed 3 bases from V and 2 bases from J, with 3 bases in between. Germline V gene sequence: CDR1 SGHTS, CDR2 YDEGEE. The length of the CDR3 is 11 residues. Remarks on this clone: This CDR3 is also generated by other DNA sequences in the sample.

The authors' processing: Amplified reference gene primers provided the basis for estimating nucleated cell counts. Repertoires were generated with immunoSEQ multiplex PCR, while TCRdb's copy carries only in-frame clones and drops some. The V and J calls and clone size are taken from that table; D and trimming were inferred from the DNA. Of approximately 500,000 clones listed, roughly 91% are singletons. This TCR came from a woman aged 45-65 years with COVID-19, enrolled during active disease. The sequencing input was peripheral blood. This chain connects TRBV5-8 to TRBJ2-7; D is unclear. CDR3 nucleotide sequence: TGTGCCAGCAGCTCCACCTACGAGCAGTACTTC. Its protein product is CASSSTYEQYF.